This T cell receptor (beta chain) derives from a study of blood T cell repertoires in COVID-19. For the study at large: Acute and convalescent COVID-19 specimens originated in the United States, Italy and Spain. PBMCs, B-cell-depleted T cells, or T cells were the source of the cDNA or gDNA that made up the material.

This CDR3 comprises 15 residues. From germline, CDR1 is SEHNR and CDR2 FQNEAQ (reference sequence). Trimming stripped 5 bases from V and 3 bases from J, with 16 bases between. Original methodology: Reference gene primers were amplified, and this amplification served to estimate nucleated cell counts. The table came from immunoSEQ multiplex PCR; TCRdb's copy has only in-frame clones and leaves some out. V, J and clone size were drawn from that table, and D and trimming were deduced from the DNA. Altogether hundreds of thousands of clones are present, about 87% being singletons, with the ten largest covering around 1.5%.

The V call is TRBV7-9, the J call TRBJ1-1; tentatively, D is TRBD1 (5 bases). The TCR was taken from a middle-aged woman who had recovered from COVID-19. Sequencing input: peripheral blood. DNA of the CDR3: TGTGCCAGCAGCCCGCGAGGGCGGGGCTACACTGAAGCTTTCTTT. It encodes CASSPRGRGYTEAFF.